These 18 T cell receptor beta chains share one sample of origin, sequenced in a study of OX40 agonist ivuxolimab in advanced cancers. Using immunoSEQ multiplex PCR, the repertoire was profiled, and TCRdb retains in-frame clones only, with some absent. The data show some 49,000 clones, 85% seen once. The input for sequencing was CD4+ or CD8+ T cells sorted from blood, taken in a trial of the OX40 agonist ivuxolimab. The receptors were gathered from an adult with an advanced solid tumor such as melanoma, head and neck, liver or kidney cancer.

This clone was seen only a few times. The chain is built from TRBV19 and TRBJ1-5, with D hard to call. Germline CDR1 is LNHDA and CDR2 is SQIVND (reference sequence). Trimming removed 1 base from V and 9 bases from J, with 7 bases in between. This CDR3 is built from 12 residues. CDR3 residues: CASSIGDWPQHF. CDR3 nucleotide sequence: TGTGCCAGTAGTATAGGCGACTGGCCCCAGCATTTT.

The V gene is TRBV5-1, the J gene TRBJ1-4, with D tentatively TRBD1 (5 bases). The CDR3 has 18 residues. Germline V gives CDR1 SGHRS, CDR2 YFSETQ. Trimming took 1 base from V and 0 from J, leaving 16 bases between them. The CDR3 region has the DNA TGCGCCAGCAGCTTGTTCGGGGAATGGGGGGCAACTAATGAAAAACTGTTTTTT. As protein: CASSLFGEWGATNEKLFF.

V and J are TRBV9 and TRBJ2-1; 7 bases are shared with TRBD1. Germline CDR1 SGDLS, CDR2 YYNGEE. V lost 4 bases and J lost 4; bases outside the gene matches: 11. The CDR3 has 16 amino acids. The CDR3: CASSTPGTAEYNEQFF. The CDR3 nucleotides are TGTGCCAGCAGCACCCCCGGGACAGCCGAATACAATGAGCAGTTCTTC. Supplemented by reference TRBV9 and TRBJ2-1, the full variable domain reads DSGVTQTPKHLITATGQRVTLRCSPRSGDLSVYWYQQSLDQGLQFLIQYYNGEERAKGNILERFSAQQFPDLHSELNLSSLELGDSALYFCASSTPGTAEYNEQFFGPGTRLTVL.

V usage is TRBV7-3 and J usage is TRBJ1-1, with 9 bases fitting TRBD1. Per the germline V gene, CDR1 is SGHTA and CDR2 is FQGTGA. This CDR3 region has 17 residues. V gave up 3 bases and J gave up 14 bases; unmatched junction bases: 22. CDR3 sequence (DNA): TGTGCCAGCAGCTTCCTAGGACAGGGGAGTTTCGTCCCACCCCCCTTCTTT. The encoded protein is CASSFLGQGSFVPPPFF.

The gene calls are TRBV9 and TRBJ1-3, with a possible D match to TRBD1 (6 bases). Germline CDR1 and CDR2: SGDLS and YYNGEE. V was clipped by 5 bases and J by 2 bases, with 14 bases between them. This CDR3 comprises 15 residues. Here the CDR3 reads CASSDQGSPGNTIYF. CDR3 DNA: TGTGCCAGCAGTGATCAGGGGAGCCCTGGAAACACCATATATTTT.

This clone is a singleton in its sample. This chain joins TRBV6-5 and TRBJ2-7; a weak D match, TRBD1 (5 bases). V shed 7 bases and J shed 0 bases, with 10 bases lying between them. Germline CDR1 MNHEY, CDR2 SVGAGI. The CDR3 has 13 residues. This CDR3 reads CASTLTVSYEQYF. The CDR3 bases are TGTGCCAGCACCTTGACAGTCTCCTACGAGCAGTACTTC.

J is TRBJ1-2 and V is TRBV29-1; 7 bases are shared with TRBD1. CDR3 length: 12 residues. Germline V gene data show CDR1 as SQVTM and CDR2 as ANQGSEA. V was clipped by 5 bases and J by 8 bases; unmatched bases: 8. CDR3 sequence: CSVIRQGRGYTF. In DNA form, the CDR3 reads TGCAGCGTTATTCGACAGGGCAGGGGCTACACCTTC.

The chain is built from TRBV27 and TRBJ1-1, with D possibly matching TRBD1 (5 bases). The ends were cut back, 6 bases at V and 0 bases at J, with 11 bases in the middle. CDR1 and CDR2 (germline): MNHEY, SMNVEV (reference sequence). This CDR3 is 14 amino acids long. The CDR3 here is CASRVGGVNTEAFF. The CDR3 bases are TGTGCCAGCAGAGTTGGAGGGGTGAACACTGAAGCTTTCTTT.

The chain couples TRBV7-2 to TRBJ2-6; possible D gene TRBD2, 6 bases. The germline V gene has CDR1 SGHTA and CDR2 FQGNSA. V lost 2 bases, J lost 0 bases, and 14 bases lay in between. This CDR3 region has 18 residues. The chain's CDR3 is CASSLTSGWNSGANVLTF. As DNA, the CDR3 is TGTGCCAGCAGCTTAACGAGCGGGTGGAACTCTGGGGCCAACGTCCTGACTTTC.

This clone was observed a single time. The chain joins TRBV28 to TRBJ1-2; 7 bases map to TRBD1. V shed 4 bases and J 6 bases; nucleotides not matched to a gene: 11. Germline V gene sequence: CDR1 MDHEN, CDR2 SYDVKM. The CDR3 length is 15 residues. CDR3 in amino acids: CASSWTGEGSNGYTF. The DNA of the CDR3 is TGTGCCAGCAGTTGGACAGGAGAAGGTTCAAATGGCTACACCTTC.

The chain couples TRBV28 to TRBJ2-7, with a tentative D call TRBD2 (6 bases). The CDR3 sequence is 13 residues long. Germline values: CDR1 MDHEN, CDR2 SYDVKM. V lost 4 bases to trimming and J lost 2 bases, with 9 bases between them. The DNA for the CDR3 is TGTGCCAGCAGTTACCCGGGGGCCTACGAGCAGTACGTC. Translation gives CASSYPGAYEQYV.

This chain connects TRBV7-9 to TRBJ1-1, with D uncertain. Deletions cut 1 base from V and 3 bases from J, with 3 bases between. This CDR3 has 12 amino acids. The germline V gene has CDR1 SEHNR and CDR2 FQNEAQ (reference sequence). The CDR3 protein is CASSLDDTEAFF. CDR3 nucleotide sequence: TGTGCCAGCAGCTTAGATGACACTGAAGCTTTCTTT.

This chain links TRBV14 with TRBJ2-7; 7 bases are shared with TRBD2. This CDR3 is built from 13 residues. From germline, CDR1 is SGHDN and CDR2 FVKESK. CDR3: CANSQGPEGGEYV. In DNA, the CDR3 is TGTGCCAACAGCCAAGGCCCGGAGGGAGGGGAGTACGTC.

V and J are TRBV7-2 and TRBJ1-6, with 7 bases matching TRBD1. The CDR3 contains 17 residues. Germline CDR1 SGHTA, CDR2 FQGNSA. J was trimmed by 4 bases and V by 2 bases; bases with no gene match: 8. The CDR3 region has the DNA TGTGCCAGCAGCTTAAAGGTTCGGGACAGATATAATTCACCCCTCCACTTT. Residues: CASSLKVRDRYNSPLHF.

The chain employs TRBV15 and TRBJ2-1; D might be TRBD1 (6 bases). Trimming left V 5 bases short and J 3 bases short, with 8 bases between. The CDR3 length is 13 residues. Looked up from germline, CDR1 is LNHNV and CDR2 is YYDKDF (reference sequence). For the CDR3, the DNA is TGTGCCACCAGCGACAGGCTCTACAATGAGCAGTTCTTC. This sequence encodes CATSDRLYNEQFF.

The V call is TRBV5-1, the J call TRBJ1-2; D is ambiguous. This CDR3 region has 15 residues. Trimming cost V 2 bases and J 1 base, with 12 bases left between them. Germline-derived CDR1 and CDR2 are SGHRS and YFSETQ. CDR3 nucleotides: TGCGCCAGCAGCTTTTCTAGCCTTATTAACTATGGCTACACCTTC. Translating it yields CASSFSSLINYGYTF.

This clone has just one count. A junction boundary mismatches the germline segment, possibly from a read error. V usage is TRBV28 and J usage is TRBJ1-5; D might be TRBD1 (6 bases). Germline V gene sequence: CDR1 MDHEN, CDR2 SYDVKM. This CDR3 region has 13 residues. The CDR3 nucleotides are TGTGCCAGCACTTTAGGGGGTAGCCAGCCCCAGCATTTT. This sequence encodes CASTLGGSQPQHF.

This chain uses TRBV13 with TRBJ2-2, with TRBD1 as a possible D gene (5 bases). V lost 4 bases and J 5 bases, leaving 14 bases between the germline ends. CDR1 is PRHDT and CDR2 is FYEKMQ in the germline V gene (reference sequence). The CDR3 is made up of 15 amino acids. CDR3 amino acids: CASSSQIAGTGELFF. In DNA form, the CDR3 reads TGTGCCAGCAGCTCTCAAATTGCAGGGACCGGGGAGCTGTTTTTT.